The TCR beta chain described here comes from a study of blood T cell repertoires in COVID-19. Study background: Acute and convalescent COVID-19 specimens originated in the United States, Italy and Spain.

Per the authors' pipeline: Estimation of nucleated cell counts relied on the amplification of reference gene primers. Assay: immunoSEQ multiplex PCR; the TCRdb copy retains only in-frame clones and omits some. V, J and clone size are those of that table, while D and trimming were read from the DNA. The sample contains some 150,000 clones, roughly 81% of which appear only once. Concerning this clone itself: Other DNA sequences of this sample code for an identical CDR3.

Sequences were obtained from peripheral blood. The origin of this receptor is a human donor with acute or convalescent COVID-19. The donor label of this sample is uncertain.

The CDR3 DNA follows: TGTGCCAGCTCAACAGGGGGCAATCAGCCCCAGCATTTT. Its protein is CASSTGGNQPQHF. V and J are TRBV18 and TRBJ1-5; 7 nucleotides line up with TRBD1. The CDR3 has 13 amino acids. With V trimmed by 5 bases and J by 2 bases, 0 bases remained unmatched. Germline-derived CDR1 and CDR2 are KGHSH and LQKENI.